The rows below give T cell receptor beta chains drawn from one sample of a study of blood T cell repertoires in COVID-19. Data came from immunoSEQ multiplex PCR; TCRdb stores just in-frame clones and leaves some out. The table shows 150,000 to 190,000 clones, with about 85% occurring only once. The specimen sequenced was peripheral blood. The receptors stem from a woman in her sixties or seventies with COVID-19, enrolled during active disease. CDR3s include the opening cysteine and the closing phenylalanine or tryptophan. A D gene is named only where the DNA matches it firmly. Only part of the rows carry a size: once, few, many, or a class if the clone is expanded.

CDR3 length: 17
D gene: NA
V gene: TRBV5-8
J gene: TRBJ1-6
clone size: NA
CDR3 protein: CASSFHTGLNPNSPLHF
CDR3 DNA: TGTGCCAGCAGCTTCCACACAGGGCTGAACCCGAATTCACCCCTCCACTTT

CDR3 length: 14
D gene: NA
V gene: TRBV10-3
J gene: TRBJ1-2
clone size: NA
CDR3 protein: CAISVADRPLGYTF
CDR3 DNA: TGTGCCATCAGTGTGGCGGACAGACCATTGGGCTACACCTTC

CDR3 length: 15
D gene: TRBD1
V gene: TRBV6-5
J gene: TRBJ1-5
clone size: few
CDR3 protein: CASRETGGRNQPQHF
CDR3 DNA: TGTGCCAGCAGGGAGACAGGGGGCAGGAATCAGCCCCAGCATTTT

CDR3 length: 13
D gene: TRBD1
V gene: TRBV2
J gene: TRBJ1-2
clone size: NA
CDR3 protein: CASSGTGFRGYTF
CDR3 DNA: TGTGCCAGCAGTGGGACAGGTTTCCGTGGCTACACCTTC

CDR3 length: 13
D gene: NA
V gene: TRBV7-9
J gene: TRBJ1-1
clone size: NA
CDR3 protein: CASSQDNSREAFF
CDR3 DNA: TGTGCCAGCAGCCAGGACAATAGTCGTGAAGCTTTCTTT

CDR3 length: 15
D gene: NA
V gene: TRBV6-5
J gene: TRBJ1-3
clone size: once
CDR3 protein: CASRLRGAEGNTIYF
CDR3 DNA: TGTGCCAGCAGATTACGTGGGGCTGAAGGAAACACCATATATTTT

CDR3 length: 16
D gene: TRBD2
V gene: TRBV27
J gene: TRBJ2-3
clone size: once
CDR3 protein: CASRPLAGSRADTQYF
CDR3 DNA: TGTGCCAGCAGGCCACTAGCGGGGTCTAGGGCAGATACGCAGTATTTT

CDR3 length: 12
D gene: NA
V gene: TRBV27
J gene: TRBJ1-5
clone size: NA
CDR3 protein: CASSFGQGPQHF
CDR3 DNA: TGTGCCAGCAGTTTTGGCCAGGGACCCCAGCATTTT

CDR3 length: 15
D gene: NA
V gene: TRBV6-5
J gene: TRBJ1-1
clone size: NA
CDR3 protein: CASRQGGLLSAEAFF
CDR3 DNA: TGTGCCAGCAGGCAAGGAGGACTCCTCTCGGCCGAAGCTTTCTTT

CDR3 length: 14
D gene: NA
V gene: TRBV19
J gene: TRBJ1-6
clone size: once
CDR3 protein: CASSRDTNNSPLHF
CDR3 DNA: TGTGCCAGTTCTCGGGACACTAATAATTCACCCCTCCACTTT

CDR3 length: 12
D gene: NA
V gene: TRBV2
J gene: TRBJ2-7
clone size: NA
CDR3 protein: CASSPKGYEQYF
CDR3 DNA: TGTGCCAGCAGCCCTAAGGGGTACGAGCAGTACTTC

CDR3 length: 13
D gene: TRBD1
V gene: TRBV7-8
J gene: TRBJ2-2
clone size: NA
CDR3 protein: CASIGTEDGELFF
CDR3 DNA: TGTGCCAGCATCGGGACAGAAGACGGGGAGCTGTTTTTT

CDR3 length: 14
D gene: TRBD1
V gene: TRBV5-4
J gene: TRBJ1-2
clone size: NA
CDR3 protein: CASSLGQGAFGYTF
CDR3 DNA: TGTGCCAGCAGCTTGGGTCAGGGGGCTTTTGGCTACACCTTC

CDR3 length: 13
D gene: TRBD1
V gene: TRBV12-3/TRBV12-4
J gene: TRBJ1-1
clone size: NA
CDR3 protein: CASSRQGNTEAFF
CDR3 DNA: TGTGCCAGCAGCAGACAGGGGAACACTGAAGCTTTCTTT

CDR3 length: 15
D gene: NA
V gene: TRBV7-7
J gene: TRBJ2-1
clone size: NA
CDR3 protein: CASSPVRSGYNEQFF
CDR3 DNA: TGTGCCAGCAGCCCCGTAAGGAGCGGCTACAATGAGCAGTTCTTC

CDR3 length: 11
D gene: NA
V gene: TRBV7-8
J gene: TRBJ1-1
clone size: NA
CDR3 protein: CASSLASEAFF
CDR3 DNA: TGTGCCAGCAGCTTAGCGAGTGAAGCTTTCTTT

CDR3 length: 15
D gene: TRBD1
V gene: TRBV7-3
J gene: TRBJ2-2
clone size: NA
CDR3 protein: CATRRQGGNTGELFF
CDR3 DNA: TGTGCCACCCGCCGACAGGGGGGGAACACCGGGGAGCTGTTTTTT

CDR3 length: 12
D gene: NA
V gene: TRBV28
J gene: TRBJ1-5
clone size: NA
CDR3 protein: CASRSGNQPQHF
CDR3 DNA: TGTGCCAGCAGGTCAGGGAATCAGCCCCAGCATTTT

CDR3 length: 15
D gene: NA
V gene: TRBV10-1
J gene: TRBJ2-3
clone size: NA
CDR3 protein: CASSEAGGGTDTQYF
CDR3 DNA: TGCGCCAGCAGTGAGGCGGGCGGGGGCACAGATACGCAGTATTTT

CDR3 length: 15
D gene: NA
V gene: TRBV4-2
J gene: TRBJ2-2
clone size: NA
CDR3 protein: CASSRNRGNTGELFF
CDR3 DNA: TGTGCCAGCAGCCGGAACCGGGGGAACACCGGGGAGCTGTTTTTT

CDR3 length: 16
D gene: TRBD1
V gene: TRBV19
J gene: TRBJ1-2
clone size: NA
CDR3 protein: CASSIPGTGGNYGYTF
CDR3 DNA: TGTGCCAGTAGTATTCCGGGGACAGGGGGAAACTATGGCTACACCTTC

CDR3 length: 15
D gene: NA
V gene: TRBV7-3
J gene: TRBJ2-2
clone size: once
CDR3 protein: CASSPSGINTGELFF
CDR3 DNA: TGTGCCAGCAGCCCAAGCGGCATCAACACCGGGGAGCTGTTTTTT

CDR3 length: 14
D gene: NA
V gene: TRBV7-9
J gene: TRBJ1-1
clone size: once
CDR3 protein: CASSLVVVDTEAFF
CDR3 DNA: TGTGCCAGCAGCTTAGTAGTGGTTGACACTGAAGCTTTCTTT

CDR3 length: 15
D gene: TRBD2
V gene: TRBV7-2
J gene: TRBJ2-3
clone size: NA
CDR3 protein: CASSLEGLAVDTQYF
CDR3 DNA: TGTGCCAGCAGCTTAGAGGGACTAGCTGTAGATACGCAGTATTTT

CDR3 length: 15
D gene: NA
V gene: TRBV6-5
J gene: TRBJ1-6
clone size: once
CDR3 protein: CASSYIRGRNSPLHF
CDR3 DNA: TGTGCCAGCAGTTACATCAGGGGCCGTAATTCACCCCTCCACTTT

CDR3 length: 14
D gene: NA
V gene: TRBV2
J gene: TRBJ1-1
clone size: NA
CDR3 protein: CASERSGANTEAFF
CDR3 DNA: TGTGCCAGCGAGAGGTCAGGGGCGAACACTGAAGCTTTCTTT

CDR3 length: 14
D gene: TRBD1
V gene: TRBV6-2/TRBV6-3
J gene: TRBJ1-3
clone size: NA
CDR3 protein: CASSGQVSGNTIYF
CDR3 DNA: TGTGCCAGCAGCGGACAGGTTTCTGGAAACACCATATATTTT

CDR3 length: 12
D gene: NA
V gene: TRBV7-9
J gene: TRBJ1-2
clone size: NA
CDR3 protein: CASSYGDYGYTF
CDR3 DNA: TGTGCCAGCAGCTACGGGGACTATGGCTACACCTTC

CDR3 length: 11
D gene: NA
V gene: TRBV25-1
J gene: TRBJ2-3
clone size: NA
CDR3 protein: CATTRADTQYF
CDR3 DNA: TGTGCCACCACTAGGGCAGATACGCAGTATTTT

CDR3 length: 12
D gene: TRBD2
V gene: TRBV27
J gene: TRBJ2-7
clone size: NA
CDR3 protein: CASSLRGGGQYF
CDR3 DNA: TGTGCCAGCAGTTTACGGGGGGGAGGGCAGTACTTC

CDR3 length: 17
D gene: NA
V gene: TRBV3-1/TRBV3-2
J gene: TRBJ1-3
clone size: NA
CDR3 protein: CASSRIPGLSSGNTIYF
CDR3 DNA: TGTGCCAGCAGCCGTATCCCAGGGTTGAGTTCTGGAAACACCATATATTTT

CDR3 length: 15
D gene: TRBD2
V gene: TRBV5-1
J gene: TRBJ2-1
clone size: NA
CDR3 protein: CASSLIGTTYNEQFF
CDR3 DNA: TGCGCCAGCAGCCTCATAGGGACTACCTACAATGAGCAGTTCTTC

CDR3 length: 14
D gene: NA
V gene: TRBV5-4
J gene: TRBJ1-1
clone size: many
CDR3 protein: CASSLGGFNTEAFF
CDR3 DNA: TGTGCCAGCAGCCTTGGGGGCTTTAACACTGAAGCTTTCTTT

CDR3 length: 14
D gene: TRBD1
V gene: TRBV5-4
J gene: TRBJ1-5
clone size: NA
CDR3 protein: CASSVGQSNQPQHF
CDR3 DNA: TGTGCCAGCAGCGTGGGACAGTCAAATCAGCCCCAGCATTTT

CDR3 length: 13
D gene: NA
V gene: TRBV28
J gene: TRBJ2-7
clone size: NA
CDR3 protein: CASSLPSRYEQYF
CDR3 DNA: TGTGCCAGCAGTTTACCATCCAGATACGAGCAGTACTTC

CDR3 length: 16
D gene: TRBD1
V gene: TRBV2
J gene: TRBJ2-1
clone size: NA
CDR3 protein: CASSGGQWGRKNEQFF
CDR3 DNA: TGTGCCAGCAGTGGGGGACAGTGGGGTAGGAAGAATGAGCAGTTCTTC

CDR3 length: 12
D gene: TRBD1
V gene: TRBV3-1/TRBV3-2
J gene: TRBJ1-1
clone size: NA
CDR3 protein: CASSQLDREAFF
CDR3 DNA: TGTGCCAGCAGCCAGCTGGACAGGGAAGCTTTCTTT

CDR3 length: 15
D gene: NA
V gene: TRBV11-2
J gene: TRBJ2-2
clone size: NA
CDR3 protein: CASSLEGLNTGELFF
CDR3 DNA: TGTGCCAGCAGCTTAGAGGGACTCAACACTGGGGAGCTGTTTTTT

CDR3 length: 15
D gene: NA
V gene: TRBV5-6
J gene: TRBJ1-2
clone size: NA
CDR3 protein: CASSSNGGTGYGYTF
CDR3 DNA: TGTGCCAGCAGCTCCAACGGGGGGACGGGCTATGGCTACACCTTC

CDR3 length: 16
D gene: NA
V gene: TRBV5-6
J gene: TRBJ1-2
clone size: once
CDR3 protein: CASSPGVGKFNYGYTF
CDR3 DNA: TGTGCCAGCAGCCCCGGGGTGGGGAAGTTTAACTATGGCTACACCTTC

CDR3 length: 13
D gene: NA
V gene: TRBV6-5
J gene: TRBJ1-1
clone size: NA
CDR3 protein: CATRGGRPSEAFF
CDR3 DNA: TGTGCCACCCGGGGGGGTCGCCCCTCTGAAGCTTTCTTT

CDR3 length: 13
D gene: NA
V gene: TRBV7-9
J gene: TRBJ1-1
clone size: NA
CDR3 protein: CASSPGLLTEAFF
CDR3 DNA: TGTGCCAGCAGCCCGGGACTGCTAACTGAAGCTTTCTTT

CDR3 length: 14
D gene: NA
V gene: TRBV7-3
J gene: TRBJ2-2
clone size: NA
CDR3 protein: CASSPGLRGRELFF
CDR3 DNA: TGTGCCAGCAGCCCGGGTCTACGCGGCCGGGAGCTGTTTTTT

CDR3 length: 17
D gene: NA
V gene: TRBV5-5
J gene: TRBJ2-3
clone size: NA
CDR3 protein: CASSATDTSPSIETQYF
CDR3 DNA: TGTGCCAGCAGCGCGACGGACACGTCCCCGAGTATAGAGACGCAGTATTTT

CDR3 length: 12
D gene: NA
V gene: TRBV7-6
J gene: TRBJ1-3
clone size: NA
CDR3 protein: CASSNSGNTIYF
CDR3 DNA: TGTGCCAGCAGTAACTCTGGAAACACCATATATTTT

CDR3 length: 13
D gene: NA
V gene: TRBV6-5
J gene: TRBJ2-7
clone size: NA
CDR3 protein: CASRGAGPLEQYF
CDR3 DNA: TGTGCCAGCCGGGGGGCCGGACCATTAGAGCAGTACTTC

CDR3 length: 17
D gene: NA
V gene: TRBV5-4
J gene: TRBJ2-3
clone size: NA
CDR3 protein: CASSYPSSPGTADTQYF
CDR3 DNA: TGTGCCAGCAGCTACCCCTCGAGTCCCGGTACGGCAGATACGCAGTATTTT

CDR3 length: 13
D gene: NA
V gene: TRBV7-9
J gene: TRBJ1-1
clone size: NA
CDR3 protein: CASSAPGGTEAFF
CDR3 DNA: TGTGCCAGCAGCGCCCCCGGAGGGACTGAAGCTTTCTTT

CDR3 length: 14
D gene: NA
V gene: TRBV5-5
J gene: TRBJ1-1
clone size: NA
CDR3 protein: CASSFGLVNTEAFF
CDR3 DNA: TGTGCCAGCAGCTTTGGACTGGTTAACACTGAAGCTTTCTTT

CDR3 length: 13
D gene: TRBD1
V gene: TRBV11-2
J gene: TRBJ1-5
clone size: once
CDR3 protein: CASSKDRGGPQHF
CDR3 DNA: TGTGCCAGCAGCAAGGACAGGGGAGGGCCCCAGCATTTT

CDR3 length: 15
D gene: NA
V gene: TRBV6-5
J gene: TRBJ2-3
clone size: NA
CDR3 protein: CASVHLDSYTDTQYF
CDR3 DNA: TGTGCCAGCGTTCACCTGGACAGTTACACAGATACGCAGTATTTT

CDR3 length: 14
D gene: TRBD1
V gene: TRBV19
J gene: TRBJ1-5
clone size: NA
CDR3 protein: CASRGDRGNQPQHF
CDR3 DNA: TGTGCCAGTCGTGGCGACAGGGGCAATCAGCCCCAGCATTTT

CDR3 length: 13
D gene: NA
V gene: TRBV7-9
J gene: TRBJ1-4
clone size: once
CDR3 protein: CASSVDRNEKLFF
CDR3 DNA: TGTGCCAGCAGCGTTGACAGGAATGAAAAACTGTTTTTT

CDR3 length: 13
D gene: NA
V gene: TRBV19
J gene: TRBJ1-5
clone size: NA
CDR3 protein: CASNGRADQPQHF
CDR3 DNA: TGTGCCAGTAATGGGAGGGCCGATCAGCCCCAGCATTTT

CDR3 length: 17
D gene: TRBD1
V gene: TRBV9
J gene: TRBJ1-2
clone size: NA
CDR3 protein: CASSVRGQGGIGYGYTF
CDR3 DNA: TGTGCCAGCAGCGTAAGGGGACAGGGAGGGATAGGCTATGGCTACACCTTC

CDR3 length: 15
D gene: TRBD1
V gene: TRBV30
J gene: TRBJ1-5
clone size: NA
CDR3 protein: CAWSTDRGSNQPQHF
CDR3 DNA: TGTGCCTGGAGCACGGACAGGGGTAGCAATCAGCCCCAGCATTTT

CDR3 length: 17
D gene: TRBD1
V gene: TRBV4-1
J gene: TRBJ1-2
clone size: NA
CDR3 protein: CASSQDQGEQGARGYTF
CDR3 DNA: TGCGCCAGCAGCCAAGATCAGGGGGAGCAGGGGGCTAGGGGCTACACCTTC

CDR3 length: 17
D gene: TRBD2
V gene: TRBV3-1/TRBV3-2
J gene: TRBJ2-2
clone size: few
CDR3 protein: CASSLRLAGANTGELFF
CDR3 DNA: TGTGCCAGCAGCCTTCGACTAGCGGGGGCGAACACCGGGGAGCTGTTTTTT

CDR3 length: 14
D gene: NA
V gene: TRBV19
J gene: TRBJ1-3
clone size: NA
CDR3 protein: CASRKGVSGNTIYF
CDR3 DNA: TGTGCCAGTAGGAAAGGGGTTTCTGGAAACACCATATATTTT

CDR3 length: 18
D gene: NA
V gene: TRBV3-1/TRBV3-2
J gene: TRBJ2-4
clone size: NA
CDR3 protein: CASSQAVGKNLAKNIQYF
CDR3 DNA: TGTGCCAGCAGCCAAGCGGTCGGGAAGAACCTAGCCAAAAACATTCAGTACTTC